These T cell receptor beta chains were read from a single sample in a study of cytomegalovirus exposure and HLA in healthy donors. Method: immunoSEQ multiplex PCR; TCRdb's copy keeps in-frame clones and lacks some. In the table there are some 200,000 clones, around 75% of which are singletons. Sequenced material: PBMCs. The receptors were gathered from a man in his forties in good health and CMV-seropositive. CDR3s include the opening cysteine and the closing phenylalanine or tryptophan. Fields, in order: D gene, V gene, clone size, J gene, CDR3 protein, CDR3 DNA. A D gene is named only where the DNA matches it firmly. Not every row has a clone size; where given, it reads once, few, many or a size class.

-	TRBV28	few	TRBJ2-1	CASSLVAARDEQFF	TGTGCCAGCAGTTTGGTCGCAGCGAGGGATGAGCAGTTCTTC
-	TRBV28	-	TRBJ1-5	CASSLGRGGGNQPQHF	TGTGCCAGCAGTTTAGGACGGGGTGGTGGCAATCAGCCCCAGCATTTT
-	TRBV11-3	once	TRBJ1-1	CASSLGWGPNTEAFF	TGTGCCAGCAGCTTAGGGTGGGGGCCGAACACTGAAGCTTTCTTT
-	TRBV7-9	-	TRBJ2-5	CASSFGGGSETQYF	TGTGCCAGCAGTTTCGGTGGGGGCTCAGAGACCCAGTACTTC
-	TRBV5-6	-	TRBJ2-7	CASSLGVFYEQYF	TGTGCCAGCAGCTTGGGCGTTTTCTACGAGCAGTACTTC
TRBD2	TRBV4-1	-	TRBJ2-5	CASSQFSGGVKQETQYF	TGCGCCAGCAGCCAGTTCAGCGGGGGGGTTAAGCAAGAGACCCAGTACTTC
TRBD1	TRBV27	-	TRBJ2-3	CASRTTGGAGDTQYF	TGTGCCAGCAGAACGACAGGGGGCGCAGGAGATACGCAGTATTTT
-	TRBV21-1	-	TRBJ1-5	CASEDRVSNQPQHF	TGTGCCAGCGAGGACAGGGTGAGCAATCAGCCCCAGCATTTT
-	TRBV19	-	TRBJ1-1	CASSEAGGGTEAFF	TGTGCCAGTAGTGAGGCGGGTGGAGGCACTGAAGCTTTCTTT
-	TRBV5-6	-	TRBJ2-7	CASSWDKPDYEQYF	TGTGCCAGCAGCTGGGACAAGCCCGACTACGAGCAGTACTTC
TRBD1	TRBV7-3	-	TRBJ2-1	CASSRSGGSSYNEQFF	TGTGCCAGCAGTAGATCAGGGGGAAGCTCCTACAATGAGCAGTTCTTC
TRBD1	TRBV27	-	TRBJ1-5	CASSVGGGQPQHF	TGTGCCAGCAGCGTAGGGGGCGGGCAGCCCCAGCATTTT
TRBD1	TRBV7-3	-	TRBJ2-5	CASSSNSDRVETQYF	TGTGCCAGCAGCTCCAACTCGGACAGGGTCGAGACCCAGTACTTC
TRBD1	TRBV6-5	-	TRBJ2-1	CASSRQGSSYNEQFF	TGTGCCAGCAGTCGACAGGGAAGTTCGTACAATGAGCAGTTCTTC
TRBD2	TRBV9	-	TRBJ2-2	CASKRGGPDTGELFF	TGTGCCAGCAAGCGGGGGGGCCCCGACACCGGGGAGCTGTTTTTT
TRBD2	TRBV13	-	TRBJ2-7	CASSPGLAGGPYEQYF	TGTGCCAGCAGCCCCGGACTAGCGGGGGGGCCGTACGAGCAGTACTTC
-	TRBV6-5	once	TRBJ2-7	CASSQYREQYF	TGTGCCAGCAGTCAATACAGAGAGCAGTACTTC
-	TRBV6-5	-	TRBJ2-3	CASSYWTATDTQYF	TGTGCCAGCAGTTATTGGACAGCTACAGATACGCAGTATTTT
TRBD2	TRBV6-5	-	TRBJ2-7	CASSYGGVGSYEQYF	TGTGCCAGCAGTTACGGGGGGGTGGGCTCGTACGAGCAGTACTTC
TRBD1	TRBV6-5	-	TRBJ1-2	CASSYTGDSNYGYTF	TGTGCCAGCAGTTACACAGGGGACTCCAACTATGGCTACACCTTC
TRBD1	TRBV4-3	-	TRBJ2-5	CASSRLYDRVEETQYF	TGCGCCAGCAGCCGACTATATGACAGGGTCGAAGAGACCCAGTACTTC
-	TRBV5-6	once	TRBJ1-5	CASSSLQGEGNQPQHF	TGTGCCAGCAGCTCACTACAGGGTGAAGGCAATCAGCCCCAGCATTTT
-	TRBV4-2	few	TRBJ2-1	CASRHNRDTNQQFF	TGTGCCAGCAGACATAACCGGGACACCAACCAGCAGTTCTTC
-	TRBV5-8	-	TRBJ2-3	CASSFTGGTDTQYF	TGTGCCAGCAGCTTTACGGGGGGCACAGATACGCAGTATTTT
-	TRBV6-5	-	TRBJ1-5	CASSQTGSSNQPQHF	TGTGCCAGCAGCCAGACAGGATCTAGCAATCAGCCCCAGCATTTT
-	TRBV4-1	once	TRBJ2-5	CASSQVTDQETQYF	TGCGCCAGCAGCCAAGTGACAGACCAAGAGACCCAGTACTTC
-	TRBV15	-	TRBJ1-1	CATSREAGPMDTEAFF	TGTGCCACCAGCAGAGAGGCGGGCCCCATGGACACTGAAGCTTTCTTT
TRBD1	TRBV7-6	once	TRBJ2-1	CASGTGSVGNEQFF	TGTGCCAGCGGGACAGGGAGCGTAGGGAATGAGCAGTTCTTC
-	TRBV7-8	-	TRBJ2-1	CASSLGTVNEQFF	TGTGCCAGCAGCTTAGGGACAGTCAATGAGCAGTTCTTC
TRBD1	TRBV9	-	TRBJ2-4	CASSGQKTGEQNIQYF	TGTGCCAGCAGCGGACAAAAGACAGGGGAGCAAAACATTCAGTACTTC
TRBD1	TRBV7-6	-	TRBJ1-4	CASSPGTGGAWRPNEKLFF	TGTGCCAGCAGCCCCGGGACAGGGGGCGCCTGGCGGCCTAATGAAAAACTGTTTTTT
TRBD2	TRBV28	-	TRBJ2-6	CASISAGAYSGANVLTF	TGTGCCTCCATATCAGCGGGGGCTTACTCTGGGGCCAACGTCCTGACTTTC
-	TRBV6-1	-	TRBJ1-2	CASSDSGTVYGYTF	TGTGCCAGCAGTGATAGCGGGACGGTCTATGGCTACACCTTC
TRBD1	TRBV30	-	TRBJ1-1	CASEGQPNTEAFF	TGTGCTTCGGAGGGACAGCCCAACACTGAAGCTTTCTTT
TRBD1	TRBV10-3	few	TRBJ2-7	CAIFAGGVAYEQYF	TGTGCCATCTTCGCAGGGGGCGTTGCCTACGAGCAGTACTTC
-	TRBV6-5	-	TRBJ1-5	CASSGARGSGQPQHF	TGTGCCAGCAGTGGGGCCAGGGGATCTGGACAGCCCCAGCATTTT
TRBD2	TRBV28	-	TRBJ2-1	CATPGLAGAQNEYNEQFF	TGTGCCACCCCGGGACTAGCGGGGGCCCAAAATGAGTACAATGAGCAGTTCTTC
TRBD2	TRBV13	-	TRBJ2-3	CASSLLAGSTDTQYF	TGTGCCAGCAGCCTACTAGCGGGGTCCACAGATACGCAGTATTTT
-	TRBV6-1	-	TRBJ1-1	CASRPQGGDAEAFF	TGTGCCAGCAGGCCACAGGGAGGGGACGCTGAAGCTTTCTTT